The 6 T cell receptor beta chains below all came from one sample that was sequenced in a study of OX40 agonist ivuxolimab in advanced cancers. The repertoire was sequenced with immunoSEQ multiplex PCR; TCRdb's copy has only in-frame clones and lacks some. Found here are over 55,000 clones, 77% of them singletons; the top ten hold 5% to 7.5%. The sample in question was CD4+ or CD8+ T cells sorted from blood, obtained in a trial of the OX40 agonist ivuxolimab. These receptors came from an adult with an advanced solid tumor such as melanoma, head and neck, liver or kidney cancer.

The J gene is TRBJ1-3, the V gene TRBV7-2; 8 bases agree with TRBD1. This CDR3 spans 13 amino acids. Germline V gene sequence: CDR1 SGHTA, CDR2 FQGNSA. Unmatched junction bases numbered 3, after V lost 3 bases and J lost 8 bases. The CDR3 DNA is TGTGCCAGCAGCTTGGACAGGGTAGACACCATATATTTT. Residues: CASSLDRVDTIYF.

V gene TRBV4-1 combines with J gene TRBJ1-5, with 10 positions matching TRBD1. J gave up 7 bases and V 0 bases, and 6 bases lay outside the gene matches. Germline assignment: CDR1 MGHRA and CDR2 YSYEKL. The CDR3 is made up of 16 amino acids. The CDR3 region is CASSQDRGTGEQPQHF. In DNA, the CDR3 is TGCGCCAGCAGCCAAGATCGTGGGACAGGGGAACAGCCCCAGCATTTT.

This clone was observed once. The J gene is TRBJ1-5, the V gene TRBV28; TRBD1 agrees at 8 bases. V lost 6 bases and J lost 6; bases outside the gene matches: 13. The CDR3 loop spans 16 amino acids. The germline V gene has CDR1 MDHEN and CDR2 SYDVKM. CDR3 loop: CASRPPRTGPGQPQHF. CDR3 bases: TGTGCCAGCAGACCACCGAGGACAGGGCCGGGTCAGCCCCAGCATTTT.

The genes are TRBV4-1 and TRBJ1-5, with D hard to call. The CDR3 runs 13 residues. Germline CDR1 MGHRA, CDR2 YSYEKL. Trimming stripped 0 bases from V and 5 bases from J, with 5 bases between. The CDR3 DNA reads as TGCGCCAGCAGCCAAGACGGGGATCAGCCCCAGCATTTT. The encoded protein is CASSQDGDQPQHF.

The V and J genes are TRBV5-5 and TRBJ2-3; D remains ambiguous. The CDR3 length is 13 residues. Looked up from germline, CDR1 is SGHKS and CDR2 is YYEKEE (reference sequence). V lost 0 bases to trimming and J lost 6 bases, with 8 bases between them. The CDR3 spells CASSLDRQDTQYF. DNA of the CDR3: TGTGCCAGCAGCTTGGACCGGCAGGATACGCAGTATTTT.

The table lists this clone with a few counts. This chain connects TRBV28 to TRBJ1-5, with D maybe TRBD1 (6 bases). There are 14 residues in the CDR3. V gave up 5 bases and J gave up 5 bases, with 13 bases separating them. Germline assignment: CDR1 MDHEN and CDR2 SYDVKM. CDR3 DNA: TGTGCCAGCAGTCCTCCTGACAGGTATCAGCCCCAGCATTTT. It codes for CASSPPDRYQPQHF.